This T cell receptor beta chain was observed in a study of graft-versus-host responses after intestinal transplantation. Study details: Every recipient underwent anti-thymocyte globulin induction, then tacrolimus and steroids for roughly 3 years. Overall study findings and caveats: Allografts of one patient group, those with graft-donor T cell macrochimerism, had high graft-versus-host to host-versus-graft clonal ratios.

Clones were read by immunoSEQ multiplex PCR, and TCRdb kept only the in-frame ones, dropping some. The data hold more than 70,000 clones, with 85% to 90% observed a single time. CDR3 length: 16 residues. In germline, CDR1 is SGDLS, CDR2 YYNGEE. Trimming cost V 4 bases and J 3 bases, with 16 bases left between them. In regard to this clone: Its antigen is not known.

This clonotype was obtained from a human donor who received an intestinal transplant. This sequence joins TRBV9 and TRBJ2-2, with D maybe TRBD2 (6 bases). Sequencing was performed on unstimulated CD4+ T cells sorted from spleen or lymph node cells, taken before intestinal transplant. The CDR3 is CASSPRRDRDTGELFF. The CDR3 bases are TGTGCCAGCAGCCCGCGGAGGGATCGGGACACCGGGGAGCTGTTTTTT.